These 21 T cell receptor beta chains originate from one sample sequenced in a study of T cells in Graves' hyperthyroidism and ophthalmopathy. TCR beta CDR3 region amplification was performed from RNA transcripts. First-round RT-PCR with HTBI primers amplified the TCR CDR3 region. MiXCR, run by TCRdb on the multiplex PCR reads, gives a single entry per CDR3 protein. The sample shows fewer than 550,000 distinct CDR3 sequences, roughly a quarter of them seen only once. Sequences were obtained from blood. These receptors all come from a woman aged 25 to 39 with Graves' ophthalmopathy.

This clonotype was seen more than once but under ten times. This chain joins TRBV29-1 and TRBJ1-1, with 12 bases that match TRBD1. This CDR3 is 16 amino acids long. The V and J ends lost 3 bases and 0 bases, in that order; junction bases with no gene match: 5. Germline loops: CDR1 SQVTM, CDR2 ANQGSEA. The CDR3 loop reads CSVEGQGAAMNTEAFF. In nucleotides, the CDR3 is TGCAGCGTTGAGGGACAGGGGGCGGCCATGAACACTGAAGCTTTCTTT. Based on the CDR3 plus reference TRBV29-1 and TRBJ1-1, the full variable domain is SAVISQKPSRDICQRGTSLTIQCQVDSQVTMMFWYRQQPGQSLTLIATANQGSEATYESGFVIDKFPISRPNLTFSTLTVSNMSPEDSSIYLCSVEGQGAAMNTEAFFGQGTRLTVV.

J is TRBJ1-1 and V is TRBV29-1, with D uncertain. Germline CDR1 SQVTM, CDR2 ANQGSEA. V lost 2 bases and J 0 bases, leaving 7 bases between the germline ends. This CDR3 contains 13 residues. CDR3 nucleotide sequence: TGCAGCGTTGAACGGAGCATGAACACTGAAGCTTTCTTT. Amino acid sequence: CSVERSMNTEAFF.

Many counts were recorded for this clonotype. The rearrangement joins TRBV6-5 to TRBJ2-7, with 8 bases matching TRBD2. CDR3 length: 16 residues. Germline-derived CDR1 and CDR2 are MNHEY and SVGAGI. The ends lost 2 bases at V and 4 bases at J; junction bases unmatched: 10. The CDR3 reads CASSYGGAGDTYEQYF. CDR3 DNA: TGTGCCAGCAGTTACGGGGGAGCGGGGGATACTTACGAGCAGTACTTC.

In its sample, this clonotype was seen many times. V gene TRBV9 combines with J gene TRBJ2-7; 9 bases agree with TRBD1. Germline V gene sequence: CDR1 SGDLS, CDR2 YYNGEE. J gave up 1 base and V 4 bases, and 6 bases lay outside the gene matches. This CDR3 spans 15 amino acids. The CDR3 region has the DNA TGTGCCAGCAGCCCCGGGACAGGGCCGTCCTACGAGCAGTACTTC. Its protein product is CASSPGTGPSYEQYF.

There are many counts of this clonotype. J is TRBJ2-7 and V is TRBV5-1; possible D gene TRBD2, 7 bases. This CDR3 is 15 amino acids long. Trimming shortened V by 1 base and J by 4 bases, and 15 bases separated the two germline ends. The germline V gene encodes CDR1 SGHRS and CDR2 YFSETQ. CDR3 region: CASSLLEGGNYEQYF. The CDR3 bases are TGCGCCAGCAGCTTGTTGGAGGGGGGGAATTACGAGCAGTACTTC.

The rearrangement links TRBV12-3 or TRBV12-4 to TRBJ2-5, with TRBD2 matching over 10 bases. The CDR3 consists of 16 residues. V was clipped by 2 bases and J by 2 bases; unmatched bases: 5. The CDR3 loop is CASSLLAGDLQETQYF. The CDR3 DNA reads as TGTGCCAGCAGTTTACTAGCGGGGGATCTACAAGAGACCCAGTACTTC.

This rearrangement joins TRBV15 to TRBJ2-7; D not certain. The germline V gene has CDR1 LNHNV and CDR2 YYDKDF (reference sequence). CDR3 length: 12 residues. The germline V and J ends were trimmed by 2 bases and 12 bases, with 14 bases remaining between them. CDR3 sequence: CATSRPGELLYF. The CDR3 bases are TGTGCCACCAGCAGACCTGGAGAGTTACTGTACTTC. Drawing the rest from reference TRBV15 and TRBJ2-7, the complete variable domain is DAMVIQNPRYQVTQFGKPVTLSCSQTLNHNVMYWYQQKSSQAPKLLFHYYDKDFNNEADTPDNFQSRRPNTSFCFLDIRSPGLGDTAMYLCATSRPGELLYFGPGTRLTVT.

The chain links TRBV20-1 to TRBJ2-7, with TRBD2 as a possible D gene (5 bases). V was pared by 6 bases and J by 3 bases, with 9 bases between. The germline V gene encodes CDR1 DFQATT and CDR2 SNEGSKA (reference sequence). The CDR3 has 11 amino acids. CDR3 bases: TGCAGTGCCTTACTAGACTACGAGCAGTACTTC. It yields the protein CSALLDYEQYF.

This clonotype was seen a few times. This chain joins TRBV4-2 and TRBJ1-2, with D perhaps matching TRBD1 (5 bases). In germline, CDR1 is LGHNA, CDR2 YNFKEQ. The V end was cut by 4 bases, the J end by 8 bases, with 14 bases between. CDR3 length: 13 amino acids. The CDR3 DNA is TGTGCCAGCAGCCCCCGCGGGGGTTCGGGCTACACCTTC. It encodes CASSPRGGSGYTF.

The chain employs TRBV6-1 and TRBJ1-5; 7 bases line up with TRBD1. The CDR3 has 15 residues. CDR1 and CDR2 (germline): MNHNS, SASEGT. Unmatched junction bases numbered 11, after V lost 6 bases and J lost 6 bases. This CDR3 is CASSPDRVGGQPQHF. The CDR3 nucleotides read TGTGCCAGCAGCCCCGACAGGGTGGGAGGTCAGCCCCAGCATTTT.

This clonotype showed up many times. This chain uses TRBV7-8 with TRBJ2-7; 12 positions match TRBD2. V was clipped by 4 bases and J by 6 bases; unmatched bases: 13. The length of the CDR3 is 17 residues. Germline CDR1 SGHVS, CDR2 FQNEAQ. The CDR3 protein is CASSYQAHPGLAGEQYF. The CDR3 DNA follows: TGTGCCAGCAGCTACCAAGCACATCCGGGACTAGCGGGCGAGCAGTACTTC.

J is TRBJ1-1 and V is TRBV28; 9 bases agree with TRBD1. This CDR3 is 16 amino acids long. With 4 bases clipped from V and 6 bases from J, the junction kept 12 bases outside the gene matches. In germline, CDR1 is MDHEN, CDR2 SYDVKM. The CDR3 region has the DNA TGTGCCAGCAGTTCTAGTCCGGGACAGGGAAGGTCTGAAGCTTTCTTT. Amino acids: CASSSSPGQGRSEAFF.

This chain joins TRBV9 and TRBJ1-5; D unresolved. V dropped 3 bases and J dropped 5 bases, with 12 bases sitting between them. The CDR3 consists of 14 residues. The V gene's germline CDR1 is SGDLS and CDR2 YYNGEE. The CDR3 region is CASSAGEAYQPQHF. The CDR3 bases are TGTGCCAGCAGCGCAGGTGAGGCCTATCAGCCCCAGCATTTT.

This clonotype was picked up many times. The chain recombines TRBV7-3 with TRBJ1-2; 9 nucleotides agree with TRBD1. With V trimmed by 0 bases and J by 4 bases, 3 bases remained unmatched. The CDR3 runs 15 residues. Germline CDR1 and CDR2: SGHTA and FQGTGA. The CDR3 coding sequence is TGTGCCAGCAGCTTAACGCGGACAGGGGTCTATGGCTACACCTTC. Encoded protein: CASSLTRTGVYGYTF.

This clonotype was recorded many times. This CDR3 reads CASSLTGLGPNTEAFF. The CDR3, as DNA: TGTGCCAGCAGTCTAACAGGTTTGGGGCCGAACACTGAAGCTTTCTTT. This chain connects TRBV6-1 to TRBJ1-1, with a weak D call TRBD1 (5 bases). This CDR3 is 16 amino acids long. Germline CDR1 is MNHNS and CDR2 is SASEGT. V was pared by 5 bases and J by 1 base, with 17 bases between.

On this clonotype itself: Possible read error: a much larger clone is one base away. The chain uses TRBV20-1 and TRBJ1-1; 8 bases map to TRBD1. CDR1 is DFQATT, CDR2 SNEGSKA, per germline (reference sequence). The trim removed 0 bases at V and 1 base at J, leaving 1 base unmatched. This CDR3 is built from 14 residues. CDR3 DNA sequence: TGCAGTGCTAGAGACGACAGGGGGAACACTGAAGCTTTCTTT. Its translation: CSARDDRGNTEAFF.

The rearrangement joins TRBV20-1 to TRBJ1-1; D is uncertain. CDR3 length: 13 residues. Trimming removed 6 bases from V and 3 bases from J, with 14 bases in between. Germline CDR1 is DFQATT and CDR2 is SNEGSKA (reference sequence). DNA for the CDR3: TGCAGTGCCCACTTCCAGGTTTACACTGAAGCTTTCTTT. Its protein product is CSAHFQVYTEAFF.

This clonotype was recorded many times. The CDR3 loop reads CASSYSLRFDYGYTF. The CDR3 DNA is TGTGCCAGCAGTTACTCGTTAAGGTTTGACTATGGCTACACCTTC. The V gene is TRBV6-5, the J gene TRBJ1-2; no clear D. Germline V gives CDR1 MNHEY, CDR2 SVGAGI. The CDR3 has 15 amino acids. Trimming removed 0 bases at V and 3 bases at J, with 11 bases between.

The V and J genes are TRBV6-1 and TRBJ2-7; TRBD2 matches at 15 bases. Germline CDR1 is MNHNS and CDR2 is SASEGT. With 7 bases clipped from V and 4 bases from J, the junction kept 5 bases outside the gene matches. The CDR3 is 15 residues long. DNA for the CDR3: TGTGCCAGCATTCGGGGACTAGCGGGGGGTTACGAGCAGTACTTC. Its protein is CASIRGLAGGYEQYF.

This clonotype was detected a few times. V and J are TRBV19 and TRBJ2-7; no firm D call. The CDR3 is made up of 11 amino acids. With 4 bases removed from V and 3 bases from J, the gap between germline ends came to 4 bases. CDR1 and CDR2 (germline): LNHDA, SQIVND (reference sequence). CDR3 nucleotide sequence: TGTGCCAGTAGTAAGGACTACGAGCAGTACTTC. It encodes CASSKDYEQYF.

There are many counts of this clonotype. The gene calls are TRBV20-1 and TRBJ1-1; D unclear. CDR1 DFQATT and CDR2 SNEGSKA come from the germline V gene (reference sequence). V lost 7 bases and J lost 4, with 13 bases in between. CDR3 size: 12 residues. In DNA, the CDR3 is TGCAGTGTTCCCCCGCGGGGCACTGAAGCTTTCTTT. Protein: CSVPPRGTEAFF.